This passage covers 26 T cell receptor beta chains from one sample sequenced in a study of blood T cell repertoires in COVID-19. TCRdb keeps only in-frame clones here, not all; method: immunoSEQ multiplex PCR. The sample contains 55,000 to 75,000 clones, approximately 91% of which appear only once. Sequencing was carried out using peripheral blood. The receptors originated from a man in his fifties with active COVID-19.

The V and J genes are TRBV19 and TRBJ2-1, with 12 bases matching TRBD2. Trimming cost V 6 bases and J 0 bases; bases outside gene matches: 3. The CDR3 has 16 residues. Germline V CDR1 and CDR2: LNHDA, SQIVND (reference sequence). CDR3 residues: CASRLAGGSSYNEQFF. CDR3 DNA: TGTGCCAGTAGACTAGCGGGGGGTAGCTCCTACAATGAGCAGTTCTTC.

This chain joins TRBV14 and TRBJ2-3; tentative D call: TRBD2 (6 bases). The germline CDR1 and CDR2 sequences are SGHDN and FVKESK. V was shortened by 5 bases and J by 6 bases, with 21 bases between the two germline ends. This CDR3 is 16 amino acids long. The CDR3 DNA reads as TGTGCCAGCAGCACCATGGGCGGGGCCCAGGAGGATACGCAGTATTTT. This gives the protein CASSTMGGAQEDTQYF.

The chain links TRBV11-3 to TRBJ2-1; 7 nucleotides agree with TRBD1. The CDR3 is made up of 13 amino acids. CDR1 and CDR2 from the germline V gene are SGHNT and YENEEA. Unmatched junction bases numbered 9, after V lost 5 bases and J lost 11 bases. This chain's CDR3 is CASSPVGTVQQFF. CDR3 nucleotide sequence: TGTGCCAGCAGCCCGGTAGGGACAGTTCAGCAGTTCTTC.

The gene calls are TRBV15 and TRBJ1-2, with D tentatively TRBD1 (5 bases). The CDR3 loop spans 14 amino acids. Between the trimmed V and J ends, which lost 3 bases and 3 bases, there was a span of 11 bases. Germline V gives CDR1 LNHNV, CDR2 YYDKDF (reference sequence). This CDR3 is CATSSPGRDYGYTF. The CDR3 bases are TGTGCCACCAGCAGCCCAGGGAGGGACTATGGCTACACCTTC.

In DNA form, the CDR3 reads TGTGCCAGCAGCTTAGAGCGGAACACCGGGGAGCTGTTTTTT. Translating gives CASSLERNTGELFF. The gene calls are TRBV7-7 and TRBJ2-2; no clear D. This CDR3 contains 14 residues. Trimming stripped 1 base from V and 1 base from J, with 4 bases between. The V gene's germline CDR1 is SSHAT and CDR2 FNYEAQ (reference sequence).

This sequence joins TRBV11-3 and TRBJ2-5, with D tentatively TRBD1 (6 bases). The germline CDR1 and CDR2 sequences are SGHNT and YENEEA. V shed 5 bases and J shed 3 bases, with 10 bases lying between them. The CDR3 contains 13 residues. CDR3 bases: TGTGCCAGCAGCGCTCCAGGGGAAGAGACCCAGTACTTC. This encodes CASSAPGEETQYF.

This chain connects TRBV10-3 to TRBJ1-2; 10 bases match TRBD1. The germline gives CDR1 ENHRY, CDR2 SYGVKD. This CDR3 is 14 amino acids long. V lost 6 bases and J lost 8; bases outside the gene matches: 9. CDR3 protein: CAIRGDRGSPGYTF. CDR3 in DNA: TGTGCCATCAGGGGGGACAGGGGATCGCCCGGCTACACCTTC.

This chain links TRBV9 with TRBJ2-2; D gene ambiguous. This CDR3 is built from 13 residues. Trimming cost V 10 bases and J 4 bases, with 14 bases left between them. Germline V gene data show CDR1 as SGDLS and CDR2 as YYNGEE. The CDR3 here is CAPQTFGTGELFF. The CDR3 bases are TGTGCCCCCCAAACATTTGGCACCGGGGAGCTGTTTTTT.

This chain connects TRBV30 to TRBJ1-2; D may be TRBD1 (6 bases). The V end lost 2 bases, the J end lost 4 bases, and 17 bases lay between the germline ends. CDR3 length: 15 amino acids. CDR1 and CDR2 (germline): GTSNPN, SVGIG (reference sequence). In DNA, the CDR3 is TGTGCCTGGAGTAAGGGGGTTCTCGGCCGCTATGGCTACACCTTC. It encodes CAWSKGVLGRYGYTF. Supplemented by reference TRBV30 and TRBJ1-2, the full variable domain reads SQTIHQWPATLVQPVGSPLSLECTVEGTSNPNLYWYRQAAGRGLQLLFYSVGIGQISSEVPQNLSASRPQDRQFILSSKKLLLSDSGFYLCAWSKGVLGRYGYTFGSGTRLTVV.

This chain uses TRBV30 with TRBJ2-2; 7 nucleotides match TRBD1. The CDR3 contains 14 residues. CDR1 and CDR2 (germline): GTSNPN, SVGIG (reference sequence). V lost 4 bases, J lost 8 bases, and 10 bases stayed unmatched. The CDR3 region has the DNA TGTGCCTGGATCCCGACAGGGTGGCGGGGGGAGCTGTTTTTT. It encodes CAWIPTGWRGELFF.

V and J are TRBV11-2 and TRBJ2-5, with D maybe TRBD1 (5 bases). Trimming removed 5 bases from V and 9 bases from J, with 25 bases in between. CDR3 size: 16 residues. The germline gives CDR1 SGHAT, CDR2 FQNNGV. The CDR3 loop reads CASSPGGRVVIASQYF. In nucleotides, the CDR3 is TGTGCCAGCAGCCCCGGCGGCAGGGTGGTTATTGCGTCCCAGTACTTC.

The rearrangement joins TRBV30 to TRBJ1-2; 7 bases are shared with TRBD1. Germline CDR1 and CDR2: GTSNPN and SVGIG (reference sequence). With V trimmed by 3 bases and J by 11 bases, 12 bases remained unmatched. This CDR3 comprises 13 residues. CDR3 nucleotide sequence: TGTGCCTGGAGCTACTCCGGGACAGAGCTATACACCTTC. Translating it yields CAWSYSGTELYTF.

The chain couples TRBV6-6 to TRBJ1-5; TRBD1 matches 8 bases. The junction had 4 bases not matched to a gene; V was cut back by 6 bases and J by 3 bases. This CDR3 region has 14 residues. Looked up from germline, CDR1 is MNHNY and CDR2 is SVGAGI (reference sequence). The CDR3, as DNA: TGTGCCAGCAGCATGACAGGGGTCAATCAGCCCCAGCATTTT. Its protein is CASSMTGVNQPQHF.

This clone was counted a single time. The chain carries TRBV19 and TRBJ2-5, with 10 bases lining up with TRBD1. The CDR3 contains 14 residues. With V trimmed by 4 bases and J by 4 bases, 3 bases remained unmatched. Germline loops: CDR1 LNHDA, CDR2 SQIVND (reference sequence). The CDR3 spells CASSTWTGGETQYF. CDR3 in DNA: TGTGCCAGTAGTACCTGGACAGGGGGAGAGACCCAGTACTTC.

V is TRBV3-1 (or the pseudogene TRBV3-2) and J is TRBJ2-3; 11 bases map to TRBD2. CDR1 and CDR2 from the germline V gene are LGHDT and YNNKEL (reference sequence). The length of the CDR3 is 16 residues. V shed 2 bases and J 9 bases; nucleotides not matched to a gene: 10. As DNA, the CDR3 is TGTGCCAGCAGCCAACTCCTTAGCGGGGGGGTAACCACGCAGTATTTT. Translated: CASSQLLSGGVTTQYF.

The V and J genes are TRBV3-1 (or the pseudogene TRBV3-2) and TRBJ2-6, with a possible D match to TRBD2 (5 bases). CDR1 is LGHDT, CDR2 YNNKEL, per germline (reference sequence). This CDR3 is built from 16 residues. V lost 2 bases, J lost 3 bases, and 11 bases lay in between. The CDR3 coding sequence is TGTGCCAGCAGCCAACAACAGCGGCTTGGGGCCAACGTCCTGACTTTC. It is translated as CASSQQQRLGANVLTF.

The rearrangement uses TRBV18 and TRBJ2-3, with a weak D call TRBD1 (6 bases). Trimming removed 3 bases from V and 0 bases from J, with 10 bases in between. This CDR3 is built from 15 residues. Per the germline V gene, CDR1 is KGHSH and CDR2 is LQKENI. The CDR3 reads CASSPGTTSTDTQYF. CDR3 sequence (DNA): TGTGCCAGCTCACCCGGGACAACTAGCACAGATACGCAGTATTTT.

This chain uses TRBV5-6 with TRBJ2-2; 7 bases align to TRBD2. V lost 4 bases, J lost 0 bases, and 6 bases stayed unmatched. This CDR3 comprises 16 residues. CDR1 SGHDT and CDR2 YYEEEE come from the germline V gene. The CDR3 reads CASSRVRGANTGELFF. CDR3 bases: TGTGCCAGCAGCCGGGTACGGGGGGCGAACACCGGGGAGCTGTTTTTT.

The chain joins TRBV6-1 to TRBJ1-2; no clear D gene. Trimming removed 2 bases from V and 4 bases from J, with 11 bases in between. CDR3 length: 14 amino acids. Germline assignment: CDR1 MNHNS and CDR2 SASEGT. Here the CDR3 reads CASSERAGGYGYTF. The CDR3, as DNA: TGTGCCAGCAGTGAACGGGCGGGAGGCTATGGCTACACCTTC.

V gene TRBV19 combines with J gene TRBJ2-7; possible D gene TRBD1, 5 bases. The germline gives CDR1 LNHDA, CDR2 SQIVND (reference sequence). The CDR3 has 12 amino acids. Trimming took 7 bases from V and 5 from J, leaving 12 bases between them. The CDR3 DNA sequence: TGTGCCAGTAACAAGGGGTTCGACGAGCAGTACTTC. Amino acid sequence: CASNKGFDEQYF.

This clone was detected once. The chain combines TRBV3-1 (or the pseudogene TRBV3-2) with TRBJ2-2; TRBD2 aligns across 8 bases. CDR1 is LGHDT, CDR2 YNNKEL, per germline (reference sequence). The CDR3 covers 18 residues. V was clipped by 1 base and J by 7 bases; unmatched bases: 14. The CDR3: CASSQGGLGGARIGELFF. The CDR3 nucleotides are TGTGCCAGCAGCCAAGGTGGGCTCGGGGGGGCCCGGATCGGGGAGCTGTTTTTT.

The CDR3 nucleotides are TGTGCCAGCAGCCAAGGTCTAGCGGGTACCGGGGGGACGCAGTATTTT. This translates into CASSQGLAGTGGTQYF. V gene TRBV3-1 (or the pseudogene TRBV3-2) combines with J gene TRBJ2-3; 8 bases fit TRBD2. The CDR3 sequence is 16 residues long. Looked up from germline, CDR1 is LGHDT and CDR2 is YNNKEL (reference sequence). V shed 1 base, J shed 9 bases, and the junction held 12 bases outside the gene matches.

The chain employs TRBV2 and TRBJ2-7; 10 bases map to TRBD2. V was clipped by 1 base and J by 3 bases; unmatched bases: 9. Germline loops: CDR1 SNHLY, CDR2 FYNNEI. The CDR3 extends over 17 amino acids. The CDR3 loop reads CASSEGMPQRGGYEQYF. CDR3 in DNA: TGTGCCAGCAGTGAAGGGATGCCACAGCGGGGGGGCTACGAGCAGTACTTC. The whole variable domain, filled in from reference TRBV2 and TRBJ2-7, reads EPEVTQTPSHQVTQMGQEVILRCVPISNHLYFYWYRQILGQKVEFLVSFYNNEISEKSEIFDDQFSVERPDGSNFTLKIRSTKLEDSAMYFCASSEGMPQRGGYEQYFGPGTRLTVT.

The rearrangement uses TRBV7-2 and TRBJ2-7; weak D call: TRBD2 (6 bases). Germline lookup yields CDR1 SGHTA and CDR2 FQGNSA. Trimming took 3 bases from V and 3 from J, leaving 9 bases between them. There are 13 residues in the CDR3. The CDR3 DNA sequence: TGTGCCAGCAGCTTTGGGGGACTCTACGAGCAGTACTTC. Translating gives CASSFGGLYEQYF.

This clone occurred once. The chain employs TRBV10-2 and TRBJ2-5; maybe TRBD1 (6 bases). Trimming took off 5 bases at V and 4 bases at J, with 11 bases between the two ends. This CDR3 has 13 residues. Per germline, CDR1 WSHSY and CDR2 SAAADI. CDR3 sequence reads: CASSRQGPETQYF. CDR3 DNA: TGCGCCAGCAGTCGGCAGGGGCCAGAGACCCAGTACTTC.

The chain recombines TRBV10-3 with TRBJ2-7, with 7 nucleotides matching TRBD1. The junction had 5 bases not matched to a gene; V was cut back by 9 bases and J by 6 bases. CDR3 length equals 11 residues. CDR1 is ENHRY, CDR2 SYGVKD, per germline. CDR3 DNA: TGTGCCATTTCGTCAGGGGGCGAGCAGTACTTC. Encoded protein: CAISSGGEQYF.